These 21 T cell receptor beta chains originate from one sample sequenced in a study of T cell responses to AZD1222 COVID-19 vaccine. Using immunoSEQ multiplex PCR, the repertoire was profiled, and TCRdb retains in-frame clones only, with some absent. Of around 20,000 clones in the sample, roughly 79% were seen once. Here the sequenced sample was peripheral blood, taken 28 days after the second AZD1222 dose. All receptors come from an adult who received the AZD1222 COVID-19 vaccine.

This chain links TRBV28 with TRBJ2-4; D unresolved. Looked up from germline, CDR1 is MDHEN and CDR2 is SYDVKM. The CDR3 runs to 12 residues. The V end lost 3 bases, the J end lost 3 bases, and 3 bases lay between the germline ends. The CDR3 spells CASSLFKNIQYF. CDR3 sequence (DNA): TGTGCCAGCAGTTTGTTCAAAAACATTCAGTACTTC.

V and J are TRBV6-5 and TRBJ1-1; unclear D gene. CDR3 length: 13 residues. V lost 3 bases and J lost 4, with 9 bases in between. Germline loops: CDR1 MNHEY, CDR2 SVGAGI. CDR3 loop: CASSYDRATEAFF. CDR3 DNA sequence: TGTGCCAGCAGTTATGACCGCGCCACTGAAGCTTTCTTT.

The table lists this clone with a count of one. The chain carries TRBV2 and TRBJ2-2; 13 positions agree with TRBD2. Per germline, CDR1 SNHLY and CDR2 FYNNEI. The junction had 7 bases not matched to a gene; V was cut back by 7 bases and J by 5 bases. This CDR3 contains 16 residues. CDR3 loop: CASMRTSGGLTGELFF. In DNA form, the CDR3 reads TGTGCCAGCATGCGGACTAGCGGGGGTCTAACCGGGGAGCTGTTTTTT.

The rearrangement links TRBV6-2 or TRBV6-3 to TRBJ1-5, with 10 bases fitting TRBD1. V gave up 2 bases and J gave up 6 bases; unmatched junction bases: 10. This CDR3 comprises 17 residues. Germline V CDR1 and CDR2: MNHEY, SVGEGT. CDR3 nucleotides: TGTGCCAGCAGTTACGGGGGGACAGGGGCGCGAGGTCAGCCCCAGCATTTT. Amino acids: CASSYGGTGARGQPQHF.

The J gene is TRBJ1-1, the V gene TRBV10-3; 9 bases map to TRBD1. The CDR3 is made up of 18 amino acids. Germline CDR1 and CDR2: ENHRY and SYGVKD. V lost 0 bases and J lost 2; bases outside the gene matches: 10. The DNA of the CDR3 is TGTGCCATCAGTGAGTCGATGGACAGGGGTTCTCCAAACACTGAAGCTTTCTTT. Encoded protein: CAISESMDRGSPNTEAFF.

The rearrangement joins TRBV18 to TRBJ1-2; a weak D match, TRBD1 (6 bases). This CDR3 comprises 15 residues. V was trimmed by 2 bases and J by 7 bases, leaving 17 bases between them. CDR1 KGHSH and CDR2 LQKENI come from the germline V gene. The CDR3 nucleotides are TGTGCCAGCTCACCAGTGACAGGTCGAGGCGGTGGCTACACCTTC. It yields the protein CASSPVTGRGGGYTF.

Points on this clone: Other DNA variants within this sample encode the same CDR3. The chain employs TRBV5-1 and TRBJ1-1, with 8 bases aligning to TRBD1. J was trimmed by 1 base and V by 3 bases; bases with no gene match: 2. CDR3 length: 14 amino acids. The germline V gene has CDR1 SGHRS and CDR2 YFSETQ. CDR3 nucleotide sequence: TGCGCCAGCAGCTCCGGACAGGGGAACACTGAAGCTTTCTTT. It encodes CASSSGQGNTEAFF. Full variable domain (outside the CDR3, taken from reference TRBV5-1 and TRBJ1-1): KAGVTQTPRYLIKTRGQQVTLSCSPISGHRSVSWYQQTPGQGLQFLFEYFSETQRNKGNFPGRFSGRQFSNSRSEMNVSTLELGDSALYLCASSSGQGNTEAFFGQGTRLTVV.

This chain joins TRBV5-4 and TRBJ2-6; 7 bases are a match to TRBD2. V was clipped by 2 bases and J by 2 bases; unmatched bases: 1. The CDR3 is made up of 15 amino acids. CDR1 and CDR2 from the germline V gene are SGHNT and YYREEE (reference sequence). The CDR3 here is CASSFGLAGANVLTF. The CDR3 DNA follows: TGTGCCAGCAGCTTCGGACTAGCTGGGGCCAACGTCCTGACTTTC.

J is TRBJ1-2 and V is TRBV14; maybe TRBD1 (5 bases). Germline CDR1 reads SGHDN; CDR2 reads FVKESK. The ends were cut back, 5 bases at V and 2 bases at J, with 18 bases in the middle. This CDR3 has 16 amino acids. CDR3: CASSSRIGAANYGYTF. The CDR3, as DNA: TGTGCCAGCAGCTCAAGAATCGGGGCCGCAAACTATGGCTACACCTTC.

The genes are TRBV30 and TRBJ2-2; TRBD2 matches 11 bases. Germline V gene sequence: CDR1 GTSNPN, CDR2 SVGIG (reference sequence). This CDR3 comprises 15 residues. V shed 3 bases, J shed 4 bases, and the junction held 4 bases outside the gene matches. The CDR3 loop reads CAWRSLAGGTGELFF. The CDR3 DNA reads as TGTGCCTGGAGATCGCTAGCGGGAGGCACCGGGGAGCTGTTTTTT.

This clone was seen more than once but under ten times. This chain joins TRBV9 and TRBJ1-5, with a weak D call TRBD1 (5 bases). CDR1 and CDR2 from the germline V gene are SGDLS and YYNGEE. The CDR3 contains 13 residues. The V gene lost 4 bases and the J gene lost 2 bases, with 7 bases spanning the gap. CDR3 in DNA: TGTGCCAGCAGCCCCAGGGGCAATCAGCCCCAGCATTTT. Translated: CASSPRGNQPQHF. The full variable domain, with the rest looked up from reference TRBV9 and TRBJ1-5, is DSGVTQTPKHLITATGQRVTLRCSPRSGDLSVYWYQQSLDQGLQFLIQYYNGEERAKGNILERFSAQQFPDLHSELNLSSLELGDSALYFCASSPRGNQPQHFGDGTRLSIL.

This rearrangement joins TRBV20-1 to TRBJ2-3, with D hard to call. Germline CDR1 is DFQATT and CDR2 is SNEGSKA (reference sequence). CDR3 length: 11 amino acids. V was clipped by 4 bases and J by 4 bases, with 6 bases between them. This chain's CDR3 is CSAMKADTQYF. CDR3 in DNA: TGCAGTGCTATGAAGGCAGATACGCAGTATTTT.

As DNA, the CDR3 is TGTGCCATCGCGCCAGGGGACTCAAACACCATATATTTT. It is translated as CAIAPGDSNTIYF. The chain has TRBV10-3 and TRBJ1-3, with a weak D call TRBD1 (6 bases). The CDR3 is 13 amino acids. Germline V gene sequence: CDR1 ENHRY, CDR2 SYGVKD. V lost 8 bases and J lost 6, with 14 bases in between.

The CDR3 loop is CASSYTGEDEQYF. For the CDR3, the DNA is TGTGCCAGTAGTTACACAGGGGAGGACGAGCAGTACTTC. The chain carries TRBV19 and TRBJ2-7; weak D call: TRBD1 (7 bases). This CDR3 contains 13 residues. Per germline, CDR1 LNHDA and CDR2 SQIVND (reference sequence). Trimming stripped 5 bases from V and 5 bases from J, with 13 bases between.

Only a few counts were recorded for this clone. J is TRBJ2-7 and V is TRBV11-3; TRBD1 aligns across 8 bases. J was trimmed by 1 base and V by 0 bases; bases with no gene match: 5. Germline V gene sequence: CDR1 SGHNT, CDR2 YENEEA. This CDR3 spans 16 amino acids. The CDR3, as DNA: TGTGCCAGCAGCTTAGAGGCCACAGGGGGGTCCTACGAGCAGTACTTC. This translates into CASSLEATGGSYEQYF.

V gene TRBV20-1 combines with J gene TRBJ2-1; 8 nucleotides match TRBD2. V shed 3 bases, J shed 3 bases, and the junction held 4 bases outside the gene matches. CDR1 is DFQATT and CDR2 is SNEGSKA in the germline V gene (reference sequence). This CDR3 spans 14 amino acids. The CDR3 coding sequence is TGCAGTGCTAGTAGGCTAGCGGGCTACAATGAGCAGTTCTTC. It encodes CSASRLAGYNEQFF.

The chain is built from TRBV10-3 and TRBJ2-7; 12 bases align to TRBD1. Germline CDR1 and CDR2: ENHRY and SYGVKD. V gave up 5 bases and J gave up 5 bases; unmatched junction bases: 7. This CDR3 spans 15 amino acids. CDR3 nucleotides: TGTGCCATCAGTAGAACCGGGACAGGGGGCGACGAGCAGTACTTC. Translated, it gives CAISRTGTGGDEQYF.

This rearrangement joins TRBV11-3 to TRBJ2-3; D is unresolved. CDR1 is SGHNT, CDR2 YENEEA, per germline. This CDR3 is built from 13 residues. V shed 2 bases and J shed 8 bases, with 11 bases lying between them. CDR3 nucleotides: TGTGCCAGCAGCTTATCAAACCTGGGTACGCAGTATTTT. Its protein is CASSLSNLGTQYF. Looking up the rest from reference TRBV11-3 and TRBJ2-3 gives the full variable domain: EAGVVQSPRYKIIEKKQPVAFWCNPISGHNTLYWYLQNLGQGPELLIRYENEEAVDDSQLPKDRFSAERLKGVDSTLKIQPAELGDSAVYLCASSLSNLGTQYFGPGTRLTVL.

V gene TRBV20-1 combines with J gene TRBJ1-5, with unresolved D. V was trimmed by 3 bases and J by 0 bases, leaving 21 bases between them. This CDR3 contains 18 residues. CDR1 is DFQATT and CDR2 is SNEGSKA in the germline V gene (reference sequence). The CDR3 spells CSASGDRRVKDSNQPQHF. The CDR3 DNA is TGCAGTGCTAGTGGTGACCGTCGTGTTAAGGATAGCAATCAGCCCCAGCATTTT.

The chain couples TRBV21-1 to TRBJ2-7. TRBV21-1 is given as a pseudogene. The CDR3 extends over 16 amino acids. The CDR3 nucleotides read TGTGCCAGCAGCAACCAACCAGAATGGAACTCCTACGAGCAGTACTTC. The encoded protein is CASSNQPEWNSYEQYF.

The V gene is TRBV19, the J gene TRBJ2-7; 11 positions match TRBD1. Losses at the gene ends were 5 bases for V and 3 bases for J; bases not matched to a gene: 6. This CDR3 region has 15 residues. Germline values: CDR1 LNHDA, CDR2 SQIVND (reference sequence). CDR3 sequence reads: CASSSTGTGGYEQYF. In nucleotides, the CDR3 is TGTGCCAGTAGTTCGACCGGGACAGGGGGCTACGAGCAGTACTTC. Looking up the rest from reference TRBV19 and TRBJ2-7 gives the full variable domain: DGGITQSPKYLFRKEGQNVTLSCEQNLNHDAMYWYRQDPGQGLRLIYYSQIVNDFQKGDIAEGYSVSREKKESFPLTVTSAQKNPTAFYLCASSSTGTGGYEQYFGPGTRLTVT.